The next 17 T cell receptor beta chains were all read from a single sample in a study of glioma-infiltrating T cells. Using RNA template, CDR3s of TCR alpha and beta were amplified with iRepertoire arm-PCR. Each CDR3 protein gets one entry after TCRdb re-called the multiplex PCR reads with MiXCR. The sample lists tens of thousands of distinct CDR3 sequences; about 25% were seen once. The sample was glioma tissue, nonneoplastic brain tissue, or PBMCs (not recorded which). These receptors all stem from a human donor with low-grade glioma or glioblastoma, undergoing nonglioma brain surgery, or in good health (not recorded which).

Of note for this clonotype: This may be a read error: a much more frequent sequence differs by one nucleotide. As DNA, the CDR3 is TGTGCCAGCAGGTCACTAGCGGGAGTCAACACCGGGGAGCTGTTTTTT. It is translated as CASRSLAGVNTGELFF. This rearrangement joins TRBV6-5 to TRBJ2-2, with TRBD2 matching 11 bases. Germline trimming cut 6 bases from V and 2 bases from J; bases unmatched to any gene: 5. The CDR3 extends over 16 amino acids. CDR1 and CDR2 from the germline V gene are MNHEY and SVGAGI.

The sample holds many counts of this clonotype. The chain joins TRBV11-2 to TRBJ2-1; D is perhaps TRBD2 (6 bases). The length of the CDR3 is 16 residues. The ends were cut back, 5 bases at V and 7 bases at J, with 21 bases in the middle. CDR1 and CDR2 (germline): SGHAT, FQNNGV. Here the CDR3 reads CASSPTLTSSRNEQFF. For the CDR3, the DNA is TGTGCCAGCAGCCCCACGTTGACTAGTTCTCGAAATGAGCAGTTCTTC.

In this sample, this clonotype turned up a few times. J is TRBJ2-3 and V is TRBV10-1, with D possibly being TRBD1 (5 bases). This CDR3 is 15 amino acids long. Germline values: CDR1 WNHNN, CDR2 SYGVQD (reference sequence). V lost 6 bases, J lost 0 bases, and 13 bases lay in between. The CDR3 is CASSEQGVSTDTQYF. As DNA, the CDR3 is TGCGCCAGCAGCGAGCAGGGCGTCAGCACAGATACGCAGTATTTT.

This clonotype was observed at least ten times. This chain connects TRBV12-3 or TRBV12-4 to TRBJ2-2, with 10 bases fitting TRBD1. V lost 0 bases and J lost 6; bases outside the gene matches: 1. The CDR3 contains 15 residues. The CDR3 sequence is CASSLAGTGAGELFF. The CDR3 DNA sequence: TGTGCCAGCAGTTTAGCCGGGACAGGGGCCGGGGAGCTGTTTTTT.

This clonotype came up many times. The V gene is TRBV20-1, the J gene TRBJ2-7; 7 bases agree with TRBD1. This CDR3 is 13 amino acids long. Per germline, CDR1 DFQATT and CDR2 SNEGSKA (reference sequence). After removal of 6 bases from V and 0 bases from J, the junction contained 5 bases not matched to a gene. The CDR3 sequence is CSALGQSSYEQYF. The CDR3 nucleotides read TGCAGTGCCCTGGGACAGAGCTCCTACGAGCAGTACTTC.

Comments on this clonotype: The junction and the germline gene differ at one end; a read error may be behind it. The J gene is TRBJ1-1, the V gene TRBV5-4; maybe TRBD1 (5 bases). The V gene's germline CDR1 is SGHNT and CDR2 YYREEE (reference sequence). This CDR3 has 13 residues. CDR3 bases: TGTGCCAGCAGCTTGGCGACGGACACTGAAGATTTCTTT. This translates into CASSLATDTEDFF.

This clonotype was detected only a few times. The chain links TRBV4-1 to TRBJ1-2, with 9 bases identical to TRBD1. V shed 3 bases, J shed 6 bases, and the junction held 11 bases outside the gene matches. Germline V CDR1 and CDR2: MGHRA, YSYEKL. CDR3 length: 16 residues. The CDR3 region is CASSQRTGAIENGYTF. As DNA, the CDR3 is TGCGCCAGCAGCCAGAGGACAGGGGCCATCGAAAATGGCTACACCTTC.

This clonotype was counted ten times or more. The chain carries TRBV7-2 and TRBJ2-1; D perhaps matches TRBD2 (6 bases). Trimming cost V 0 bases and J 4 bases, with 13 bases left between them. The CDR3 has 16 amino acids. Germline CDR1 and CDR2: SGHTA and FQGNSA. Here the CDR3 reads CASSLARGAGYNEQFF. CDR3 bases: TGTGCCAGCAGCTTAGCGAGGGGAGCGGGTTACAATGAGCAGTTCTTC. Full variable domain (outside the CDR3, taken from reference TRBV7-2 and TRBJ2-1): GAGVSQSPSNKVTEKGKDVELRCDPISGHTALYWYRQSLGQGLEFLIYFQGNSAPDKSGLPSDRFSAERTGGSVSTLTIQRTQQEDSAVYLCASSLARGAGYNEQFFGPGTRLTVL.

This clonotype occurred once. CDR3 nucleotide sequence: TGCAGTGCTAGAAATATCTGGGGGGCCACTGAAGCTTTCTTT. Amino acid sequence: CSARNIWGATEAFF. This rearrangement joins TRBV20-1 to TRBJ1-1, with D perhaps TRBD1 (6 bases). Trimming pared 2 bases from V and 4 bases from J, leaving 14 bases between. Germline V lookup: CDR1 DFQATT, CDR2 SNEGSKA (reference sequence). The length of the CDR3 is 14 residues.

This clonotype was observed a few times. The genes are TRBV19 and TRBJ1-4; D uncertain. In germline, CDR1 is LNHDA, CDR2 SQIVND (reference sequence). CDR3 length: 14 amino acids. The germline V and J ends were trimmed by 5 bases and 3 bases, with 10 bases remaining between them. DNA for the CDR3: TGTGCCAGTAGTTACACGGCGGCTAATGAAAAACTGTTTTTT. As protein: CASSYTAANEKLFF.

The rearrangement uses TRBV7-2 and TRBJ2-1; no clear D gene. This CDR3 spans 13 amino acids. V was clipped by 2 bases and J by 7 bases, with 9 bases between them. CDR1 is SGHTA and CDR2 is FQGNSA in the germline V gene. This chain's CDR3 is CASSLYVQNEQFF. The CDR3 DNA is TGTGCCAGCAGCTTATACGTCCAGAATGAGCAGTTCTTC.

This clonotype was recorded at least ten times. The gene calls are TRBV7-2 and TRBJ2-5; D not resolved. Germline CDR1 and CDR2: SGHTA and FQGNSA. With 5 bases removed from V and 0 bases from J, the gap between germline ends came to 7 bases. This CDR3 comprises 13 residues. CDR3 coding DNA: TGTGCCAGCAGCCGCTGGTACCAAGAGACCCAGTACTTC. Its translation is CASSRWYQETQYF.

In its sample, this clonotype was seen many times. This rearrangement joins TRBV2 to TRBJ1-6; TRBD1 aligns across 7 bases. V lost 6 bases and J lost 5; bases outside the gene matches: 7. Germline CDR1 reads SNHLY; CDR2 reads FYNNEI. This CDR3 spans 15 amino acids. The CDR3 region is CASRSQGSDNSPLHF. CDR3 coding DNA: TGTGCCAGCAGGTCACAGGGGTCGGATAATTCACCCCTCCACTTT. Full variable domain (remainder filled in from reference TRBV2 and TRBJ1-6): EPEVTQTPSHQVTQMGQEVILRCVPISNHLYFYWYRQILGQKVEFLVSFYNNEISEKSEIFDDQFSVERPDGSNFTLKIRSTKLEDSAMYFCASRSQGSDNSPLHFGNGTRLTVT.

As to this clonotype: It may be a read error: a sequence one base away is much more abundant. This chain's CDR3 is CASSHRLTGPDTQYF. CDR3 DNA sequence: TGTGCCAGCAGCCATCGACTAACGGGGCCAGATACGCAGTATTTT. This chain joins TRBV7-8 and TRBJ2-3, with D perhaps TRBD1 or TRBD2 (5 bases each). This CDR3 has 15 amino acids. Germline CDR1 SGHVS, CDR2 FQNEAQ. The V end lost 5 bases, the J end lost 4 bases, and 16 bases lay between the germline ends.

This chain joins TRBV4-2 and TRBJ2-1, with D tentatively TRBD1 or TRBD2 (5 bases each). Looked up from germline, CDR1 is LGHNA and CDR2 is YNFKEQ. The V gene lost 0 bases and the J gene lost 8 bases, with 5 bases spanning the gap. CDR3 length: 12 residues. The CDR3 protein is CASSQEGDEQFF. The DNA for the CDR3 is TGTGCCAGCAGCCAAGAGGGGGATGAGCAGTTCTTC.

This clonotype has a count of ten or more. The chain couples TRBV5-1 to TRBJ2-5; D unclear. Germline CDR1 reads SGHRS; CDR2 reads YFSETQ. V lost 4 bases to trimming and J lost 5 bases, with 12 bases between them. The CDR3 length is 13 residues. This chain's CDR3 is CASSLQPQETQYF. For the CDR3, the DNA is TGCGCCAGCAGCCTCCAACCCCAGGAGACCCAGTACTTC.

This clonotype was detected ten times or more. The chain recombines TRBV6-1 with TRBJ2-2, with TRBD1 identical over 8 bases. The CDR3 is 16 residues long. Trimming took 5 bases from V and 1 from J; bases not matched to a gene: 6. Germline assignment: CDR1 MNHNS and CDR2 SASEGT. The CDR3 is CASSRTGTGNTGELFF. CDR3 DNA: TGTGCCAGCAGTAGGACCGGGACAGGGAACACCGGGGAGCTGTTTTTT.